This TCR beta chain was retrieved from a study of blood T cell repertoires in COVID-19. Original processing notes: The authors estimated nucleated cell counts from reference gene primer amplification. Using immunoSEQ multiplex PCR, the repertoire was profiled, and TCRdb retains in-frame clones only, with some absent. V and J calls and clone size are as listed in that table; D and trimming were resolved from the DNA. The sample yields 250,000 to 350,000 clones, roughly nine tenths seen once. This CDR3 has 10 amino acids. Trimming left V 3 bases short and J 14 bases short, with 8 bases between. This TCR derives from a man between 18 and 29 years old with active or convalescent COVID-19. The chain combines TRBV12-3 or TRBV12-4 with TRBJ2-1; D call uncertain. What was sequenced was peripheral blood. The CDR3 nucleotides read TGTGCCAGCAGTTTTACTACTAAGTTCTTC. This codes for CASSFTTKFF.